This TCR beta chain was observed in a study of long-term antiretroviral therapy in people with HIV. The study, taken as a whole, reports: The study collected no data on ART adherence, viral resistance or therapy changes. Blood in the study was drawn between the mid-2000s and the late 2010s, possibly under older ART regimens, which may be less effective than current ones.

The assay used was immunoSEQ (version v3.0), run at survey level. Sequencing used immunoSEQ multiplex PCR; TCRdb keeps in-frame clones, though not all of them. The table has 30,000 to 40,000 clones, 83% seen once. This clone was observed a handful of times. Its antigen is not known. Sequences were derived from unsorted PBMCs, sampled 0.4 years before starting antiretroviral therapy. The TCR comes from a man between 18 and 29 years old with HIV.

This chain's CDR3 is CASSPKDPPGGLYNEQFF. CDR3 coding DNA: TGTGCCAGCAGCCCAAAAGACCCCCCAGGGGGCCTGTACAATGAGCAGTTCTTC. V gene TRBV11-2 combines with J gene TRBJ2-1, with 8 bases that match TRBD1. The CDR3 extends over 18 amino acids. Germline V lookup: CDR1 SGHAT, CDR2 FQNNGV. The J segment lost 4 bases and the V segment lost 5 bases, leaving 16 bases of the junction unmatched.